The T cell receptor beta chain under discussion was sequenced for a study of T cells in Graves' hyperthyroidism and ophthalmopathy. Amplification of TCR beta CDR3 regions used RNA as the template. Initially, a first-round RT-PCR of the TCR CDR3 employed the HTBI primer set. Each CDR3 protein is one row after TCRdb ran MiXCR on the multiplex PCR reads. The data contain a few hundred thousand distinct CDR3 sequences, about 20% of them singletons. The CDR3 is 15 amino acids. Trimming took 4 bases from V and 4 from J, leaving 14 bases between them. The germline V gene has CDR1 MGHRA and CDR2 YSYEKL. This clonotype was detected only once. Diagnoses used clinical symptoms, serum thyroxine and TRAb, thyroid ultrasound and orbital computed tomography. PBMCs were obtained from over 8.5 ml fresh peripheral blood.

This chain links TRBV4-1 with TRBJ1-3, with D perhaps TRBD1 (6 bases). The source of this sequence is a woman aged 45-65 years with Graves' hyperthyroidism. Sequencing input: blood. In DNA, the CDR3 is TGCGCCAGCAGCCGACCCGGGGGGACAGGAAACACCATATATTTT. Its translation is CASSRPGGTGNTIYF.